A single sample is the source of the 29 T cell receptor beta chains below, sequenced in a study of cytomegalovirus exposure and HLA in healthy donors. A multiplex PCR was run with 60 Vbeta primers and 13 Jbeta primers. Here immunoSEQ multiplex PCR was the method, and the copy in TCRdb shows in-frame clones only, minus some. The table lists about 190,000 clones, roughly three quarters of them singletons, with 1.6% in the top ten. Material for sequencing was PBMCs. These TCRs come from a woman under 30 in good health and CMV-seronegative.

This clone has more than one count but fewer than ten. The genes are TRBV2 and TRBJ1-3, with 7 positions matching TRBD1. Germline V CDR1 and CDR2: SNHLY, FYNNEI. The J segment lost 4 bases and the V segment lost 2 bases, leaving 5 bases of the junction unmatched. The CDR3 covers 15 residues. The CDR3 nucleotides are TGTGCCAGCAGTGAATGGACAGGTTACGGAAACACCATATATTTT. Protein: CASSEWTGYGNTIYF.

V usage is TRBV27 and J usage is TRBJ2-5; TRBD2 matches 10 bases. The germline gives CDR1 MNHEY, CDR2 SMNVEV (reference sequence). The CDR3 is made up of 15 amino acids. V lost 7 bases and J lost 5; bases outside the gene matches: 10. Here the CDR3 reads CASKLNPGLAETQYF. As DNA, the CDR3 is TGTGCCAGCAAACTAAACCCGGGACTAGCGGAGACCCAGTACTTC.

The chain has TRBV5-1 and TRBJ2-2, with D maybe TRBD1 (6 bases). V lost 0 bases and J lost 3, with 9 bases in between. Germline V lookup: CDR1 SGHRS, CDR2 YFSETQ. CDR3 size: 15 residues. Here the CDR3 DNA reads TGCGCCAGCAGCTTGGAGGGGGTGGACACCGGGGAGCTGTTTTTT. This translates into CASSLEGVDTGELFF.

This clone turned up a few times. This rearrangement joins TRBV4-3 to TRBJ1-5; TRBD1 matches 8 bases. Germline trimming cut 0 bases from V and 7 bases from J; bases unmatched to any gene: 8. This CDR3 spans 16 amino acids. The germline CDR1 and CDR2 sequences are LGHNA and YSLEER. The CDR3 DNA reads as TGCGCCAGCAGCCAAGAGCCGACAGGGGCAGGACAGCCCCAGCATTTT. Protein: CASSQEPTGAGQPQHF.

This chain uses TRBV6-1 with TRBJ1-5, with 8 bases matching TRBD1. CDR3 length: 14 residues. Germline loops: CDR1 MNHNS, CDR2 SASEGT. V trimming: 6 bases; J trimming: 7 bases; junction bases outside the gene matches: 8. CDR3 coding DNA: TGTGCCAGCAGCTACGGACAGGGACAACAGCCCCAGCATTTT. It yields the protein CASSYGQGQQPQHF.

The genes are TRBV27 and TRBJ1-3; D is ambiguous. This CDR3 has 11 amino acids. The V gene's germline CDR1 is MNHEY and CDR2 SMNVEV (reference sequence). V was shortened by 11 bases and J by 2 bases, with 7 bases between the two germline ends. Here the CDR3 DNA reads TGTGCCTGCGGGGCTGGAAACACCATATATTTT. Translation gives CACGAGNTIYF.

The V and J genes are TRBV5-1 and TRBJ2-7; 10 positions match TRBD1. Germline lookup yields CDR1 SGHRS and CDR2 YFSETQ. The CDR3 has 16 residues. Losses at the gene ends were 0 bases for V and 2 bases for J; bases not matched to a gene: 5. CDR3 nucleotides: TGCGCCAGCAGCTTGGCGGGACAGGGGCCAACCTACGAGCAGTACTTC. Amino acids: CASSLAGQGPTYEQYF.

The chain has TRBV5-1 and TRBJ2-7; D not resolved. The CDR3 is 17 amino acids. Trimming left V 0 bases short and J 0 bases short, with 16 bases between. CDR1 is SGHRS and CDR2 is YFSETQ in the germline V gene. CDR3 in amino acids: CASSLAREQISSYEQYF. CDR3 nucleotides: TGCGCCAGCAGCTTGGCAAGAGAACAGATCAGCTCCTACGAGCAGTACTTC.

The chain combines TRBV25-1 with TRBJ2-5; 14 bases agree with TRBD2. The length of the CDR3 is 17 residues. CDR1 is MGHDK, CDR2 SYGVNS, per germline. J was trimmed by 4 bases and V by 3 bases; bases with no gene match: 7. Here the CDR3 reads CASSETSGRALLETQYF. For the CDR3, the DNA is TGTGCCAGCAGTGAGACTAGCGGGAGGGCCCTCTTAGAGACCCAGTACTTC.

This clone has a single count. The J gene is TRBJ2-2, the V gene TRBV13; weak D call: TRBD1 (6 bases). The ends were cut back, 0 bases at V and 6 bases at J, with 14 bases in the middle. CDR3 length: 16 amino acids. Per the germline V gene, CDR1 is PRHDT and CDR2 is FYEKMQ (reference sequence). The CDR3 is CASSLGSRGRPGELFF. The CDR3 DNA is TGTGCCAGCAGCTTAGGTAGCAGGGGTCGGCCCGGGGAGCTGTTTTTT.

The CDR3 coding sequence is TGTGCCAGCAGCTTTTCGATAACGGGGGGACATTCGAACTATGGCTACACCTTC. Translating it yields CASSFSITGGHSNYGYTF. The rearrangement links TRBV7-8 to TRBJ1-2, with a possible D match to TRBD1 (6 bases). The V end was cut by 3 bases, the J end by 2 bases, with 22 bases between. Germline values: CDR1 SGHVS, CDR2 FQNEAQ. CDR3 length: 18 amino acids.

This chain connects TRBV29-1 to TRBJ1-2; 7 nucleotides agree with TRBD1. The V segment lost 4 bases and the J segment 5 bases; nucleotides outside the gene matches: 10. The CDR3 has 14 amino acids. The germline V gene has CDR1 SQVTM and CDR2 ANQGSEA. CDR3 nucleotide sequence: TGCAGCGTTGCGGACAGGCAAGGGGTTTATGGCTACACCTTC. It codes for CSVADRQGVYGYTF. The whole variable domain, filled in from reference TRBV29-1 and TRBJ1-2, reads SAVISQKPSRDICQRGTSLTIQCQVDSQVTMMFWYRQQPGQSLTLIATANQGSEATYESGFVIDKFPISRPNLTFSTLTVSNMSPEDSSIYLCSVADRQGVYGYTFGSGTRLTVV.

The chain combines TRBV2 with TRBJ1-5; D may be TRBD1 (6 bases). This CDR3 is built from 14 residues. The V gene's germline CDR1 is SNHLY and CDR2 FYNNEI. V shed 5 bases and J shed 3 bases, with 11 bases lying between them. The CDR3 protein is CASSFRTVNQPQHF. As DNA, the CDR3 is TGTGCCAGCAGTTTCCGGACAGTCAATCAGCCCCAGCATTTT.

The genes are TRBV2 and TRBJ1-2; D not certain. In germline, CDR1 is SNHLY, CDR2 FYNNEI. The CDR3 extends over 17 amino acids. Trimming pared 7 bases from V and 0 bases from J, leaving 21 bases between. CDR3 sequence (DNA): TGTGCCAGCATCCCGGGGAGAAACCCACCAGCTAACTATGGCTACACCTTC. It codes for CASIPGRNPPANYGYTF.

J is TRBJ2-3 and V is TRBV9, with 12 nucleotides matching TRBD2. Germline lookup yields CDR1 SGDLS and CDR2 YYNGEE. The CDR3 runs 16 residues. Losses at the gene ends were 2 bases for V and 3 bases for J; bases not matched to a gene: 4. The CDR3 DNA follows: TGTGCCAGCAGCGTTCTAGCGGGGGGGCAGACAGATACGCAGTATTTT. Residues: CASSVLAGGQTDTQYF.

The chain employs TRBV25-1 and TRBJ2-1, with 11 bases that match TRBD1. The length of the CDR3 is 15 residues. V trimming: 4 bases; J trimming: 8 bases; junction bases outside the gene matches: 7. Looked up from germline, CDR1 is MGHDK and CDR2 is SYGVNS. CDR3 nucleotides: TGTGCCAGCAGTGCCAGGACAGGGGGCGGCCATGAGCAGTTCTTC. This encodes CASSARTGGGHEQFF.

This clone has a handful of counts. V usage is TRBV5-6 and J usage is TRBJ2-7; 7 positions match TRBD1. With V trimmed by 4 bases and J by 3 bases, 10 bases remained unmatched. CDR3 length: 15 residues. The germline V gene has CDR1 SGHDT and CDR2 YYEEEE. For the CDR3, the DNA is TGTGCCAGCAGCCCGGGACAGCTGGTAATCTACGAGCAGTACTTC. Protein product: CASSPGQLVIYEQYF. The variable domain in full, completed from reference TRBV5-6 and TRBJ2-7, reads DAGVTQSPTHLIKTRGQQVTLRCSPKSGHDTVSWYQQALGQGPQFIFQYYEEEERQRGNFPDRFSGHQFPNYSSELNVNALLLGDSALYLCASSPGQLVIYEQYFGPGTRLTVT.

This rearrangement joins TRBV5-4 to TRBJ2-5; perhaps TRBD2 as D (6 bases). The germline V and J ends were trimmed by 4 bases and 2 bases, with 9 bases remaining between them. CDR1 SGHNT and CDR2 YYREEE come from the germline V gene (reference sequence). This CDR3 has 13 amino acids. CDR3 in DNA: TGTGCCAGCAGCAAGGGACTGCAAGAGACCCAGTACTTC. Translating gives CASSKGLQETQYF. The full variable domain, rest sourced from reference TRBV5-4 and TRBJ2-5, is ETGVTQSPTHLIKTRGQQVTLRCSSQSGHNTVSWYQQALGQGPQFIFQYYREEENGRGNFPPRFSGLQFPNYSSELNVNALELDDSALYLCASSKGLQETQYFGPGTRLLVL.

The chain is built from TRBV28 and TRBJ1-5; D unresolved. V gave up 6 bases and J gave up 9 bases, with 15 bases separating them. CDR3 size: 13 residues. From germline, CDR1 is MDHEN and CDR2 SYDVKM. The DNA of the CDR3 is TGTGCCAGCAGCTTGATTGAGATCTCGCCCCAGCATTTT. It codes for CASSLIEISPQHF.

This clone was seen only once. The chain joins TRBV4-1 to TRBJ1-5; D may be TRBD1 (6 bases). From germline, CDR1 is MGHRA and CDR2 YSYEKL. Trimming removed 0 bases from V and 7 bases from J, with 10 bases in between. The length of the CDR3 is 14 residues. CDR3 in DNA: TGCGCCAGCAGCCAAGATAGGGGGGGACAGCCCCAGCATTTT. It is translated as CASSQDRGGQPQHF.

The chain couples TRBV28 to TRBJ2-7; D might be TRBD2 (5 bases). Trimming removed 5 bases from V and 2 bases from J, with 13 bases in between. Germline loops: CDR1 MDHEN, CDR2 SYDVKM. The CDR3 totals 14 residues. The CDR3 DNA sequence: TGTGCCAGCAGTCCCGGACGGGAACCCTACGAGCAGTACTTC. It codes for CASSPGREPYEQYF.

This clone was counted only a few times. V is TRBV10-2 and J is TRBJ2-1; 9 bases line up with TRBD2. Germline CDR1 is WSHSY and CDR2 is SAAADI. The CDR3 has 15 amino acids. Trimming at V came to 3 bases and at J to 4 bases, leaving 4 bases not matched to a gene. The CDR3 nucleotides are TGCGCCAGCAGTGAATGGACTAGCGATTACAATGAGCAGTTCTTC. This sequence encodes CASSEWTSDYNEQFF.

The chain uses TRBV29-1 and TRBJ2-5; tentatively, D is TRBD1 (5 bases). Per germline, CDR1 SQVTM and CDR2 ANQGSEA. The CDR3 extends over 11 amino acids. The V gene lost 6 bases and the J gene lost 5 bases, with 10 bases spanning the gap. The CDR3 nucleotides are TGCAGCGTAAGCAGGGTTGAGACCCAGTACTTC. Translation: CSVSRVETQYF.

The V and J genes are TRBV6-4 and TRBJ2-3; TRBD2 matches 7 bases. The CDR3 totals 16 residues. Germline CDR1 MRHNA, CDR2 SNTAGT. V trimming: 2 bases; J trimming: 0 bases; junction bases outside the gene matches: 5. CDR3 coding DNA: TGTGCCAGCAGTGACGCTGCGGGAGAGAGCACAGATACGCAGTATTTT. It specifies CASSDAAGESTDTQYF.

This clone came up many times. The chain recombines TRBV5-6 with TRBJ2-2; tentative D call: TRBD1 (5 bases). V lost 0 bases and J lost 4, with 16 bases in between. Per germline, CDR1 SGHDT and CDR2 YYEEEE. This CDR3 has 17 amino acids. CDR3 residues: CASSLGQLLGITGELFF. The DNA for the CDR3 is TGTGCCAGCAGCTTGGGACAGTTATTAGGGATCACCGGGGAGCTGTTTTTT.

V is TRBV9 and J is TRBJ1-2, with 10 bases fitting TRBD1. After removal of 4 bases from V and 6 bases from J, the junction contained 12 bases not matched to a gene. Germline CDR1 and CDR2: SGDLS and YYNGEE. This CDR3 spans 16 amino acids. CDR3 sequence reads: CASSLRRGQGSDGYTF. The CDR3, as DNA: TGTGCCAGCAGCCTGAGAAGGGGACAGGGGAGCGATGGCTACACCTTC.

A single count supports this clone. The chain's CDR3 is CASSLPGTGINSPLHF. Here the CDR3 DNA reads TGTGCCAGCAGTTTGCCAGGGACAGGGATCAATTCACCCCTCCACTTT. J is TRBJ1-6 and V is TRBV27; 9 bases are a match to TRBD1. The CDR3 extends over 16 amino acids. V lost 3 bases to trimming and J lost 7 bases; unmatched junction nucleotides: 7. Germline V CDR1 and CDR2: MNHEY, SMNVEV (reference sequence).

V gene TRBV2 combines with J gene TRBJ2-7, with TRBD1 matching 9 bases. Per germline, CDR1 SNHLY and CDR2 FYNNEI. V lost 7 bases and J lost 1; bases outside the gene matches: 8. The CDR3 runs to 15 residues. The DNA for the CDR3 is TGTGCCAGCAAACGTAGAGGACAGGGGTCCTACGAGCAGTACTTC. Translating gives CASKRRGQGSYEQYF.

This chain connects TRBV29-1 to TRBJ2-1, with TRBD2 matching over 11 bases. CDR1 is SQVTM and CDR2 is ANQGSEA in the germline V gene. V shed 3 bases and J 7 bases; nucleotides not matched to a gene: 2. The CDR3 is made up of 13 amino acids. The CDR3 sequence: CSVEPSGGNEQFF. The CDR3 DNA reads TGCAGCGTTGAGCCTAGCGGGGGGAATGAGCAGTTCTTC.